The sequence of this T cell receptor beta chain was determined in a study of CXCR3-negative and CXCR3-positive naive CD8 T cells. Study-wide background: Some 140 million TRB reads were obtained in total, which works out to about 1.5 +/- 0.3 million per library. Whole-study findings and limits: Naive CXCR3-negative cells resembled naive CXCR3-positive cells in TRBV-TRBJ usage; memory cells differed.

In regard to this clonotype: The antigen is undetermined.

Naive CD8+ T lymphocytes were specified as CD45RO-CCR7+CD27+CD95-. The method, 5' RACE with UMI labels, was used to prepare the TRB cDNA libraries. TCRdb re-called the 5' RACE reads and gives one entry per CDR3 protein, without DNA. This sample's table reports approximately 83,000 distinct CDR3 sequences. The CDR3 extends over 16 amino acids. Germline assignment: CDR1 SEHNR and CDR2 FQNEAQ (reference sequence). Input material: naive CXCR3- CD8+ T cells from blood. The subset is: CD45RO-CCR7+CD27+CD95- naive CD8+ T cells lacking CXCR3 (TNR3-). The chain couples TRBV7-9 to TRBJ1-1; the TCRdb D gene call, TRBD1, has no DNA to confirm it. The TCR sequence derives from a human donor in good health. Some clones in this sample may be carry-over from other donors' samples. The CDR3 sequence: CASSPGTGGTFTEAFF.